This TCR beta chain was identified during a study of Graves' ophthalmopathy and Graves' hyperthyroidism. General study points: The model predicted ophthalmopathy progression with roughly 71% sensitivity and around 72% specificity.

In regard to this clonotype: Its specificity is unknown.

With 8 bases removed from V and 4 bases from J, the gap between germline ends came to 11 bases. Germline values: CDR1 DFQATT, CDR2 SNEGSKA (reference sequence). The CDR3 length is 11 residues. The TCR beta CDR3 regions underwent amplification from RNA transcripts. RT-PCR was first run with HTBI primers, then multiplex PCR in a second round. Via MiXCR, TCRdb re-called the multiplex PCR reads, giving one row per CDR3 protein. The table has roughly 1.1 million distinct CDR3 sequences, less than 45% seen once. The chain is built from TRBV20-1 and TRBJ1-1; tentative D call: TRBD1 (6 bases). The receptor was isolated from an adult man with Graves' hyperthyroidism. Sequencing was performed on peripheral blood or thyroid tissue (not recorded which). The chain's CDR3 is CSNKQGTEAFF. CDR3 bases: TGCAGTAACAAACAGGGCACTGAAGCTTTCTTT.